This T cell receptor (beta chain) was observed in a study of regulatory T cells in long-lasting Graves disease. Time point specified: newly diagnosed GD, antithyroid drugs for less than 3 months. PBMC-derived RNA was used for the TCR library. American Thyroid Association guidelines served as the basis for diagnosing Graves' disease. To make TCR beta libraries, researchers used iRepertoire HTBI primers and Arm-PCR of CDR3 regions. One entry per CDR3 protein results from TCRdb running MiXCR on the multiplex PCR reads. The data contain some 500,000 distinct CDR3 sequences, 13% of them seen just once; the ten biggest clones take up 8% to 10%. Germline assignment: CDR1 SGHTA and CDR2 FQGTGA. This CDR3 is 15 amino acids long. Trimming removed 1 base at V and 4 bases at J, with 11 bases between. These data were also reused for a study on T cells in Graves' hyperthyroidism and ophthalmopathy.

The receptor comes from a man aged 30 to 45 with Graves disease. The sample was peripheral blood mononuclear cells (PBMCs), taken at new diagnosis, from a patient treated with antithyroid drugs. The chain has TRBV7-3 and TRBJ2-1; a weak D match, TRBD2 (6 bases). In nucleotides, the CDR3 is TGTGCCAGCAGCTTAAGTAGCGGTATATACAATGAGCAGTTCTTC. Protein product: CASSLSSGIYNEQFF.